This TCR beta chain was sequenced in a study of PD-1 blockade in classical Hodgkin lymphoma (dated by TCRdb to 2020 to 2022). With respect to the entire study: Nivolumab dosing was 3 mg/kg intravenously every 2 weeks, continuing until either disease progression or unacceptable toxicity. To define a peripheral blood immune signature of response to PD-1 blockade in classical Hodgkin lymphoma, the study combined TCR beta sequencing with CyTOF. Results and caveats for the whole study, not just this receptor: CD4+ but not CD8+ TCR diversity rose significantly by C4D1 (p=0.0027 vs p=0.16), most apparent in complete responders (p=0.02). Lower diversity was seen in patients whose nivolumab began less than 1 year after ASCT, and these patients were left out of later analyses so that immune reconstitution would not confound the results. The study was restricted to a single clinical trial cohort, and the causes of repertoire differences, possibly disease activity or prior therapy, were left undefined. Newly diagnosed patients were reported to have lower baseline TCR diversity than healthy donors, and relapsed/refractory patients were reported to have lower baseline TCR diversity still. Baseline diversity similar to that of newly diagnosed patients was observed in trial patients achieving complete response, whereas significantly lower diversity was observed in partial responders and progressors.

The CDR3 runs 18 amino acids, cysteine and phenylalanine included. Just CDR3 DNA is preserved here, 54 bases in frame from base 1. The germline V gene gives CDR1 as MGHDK and CDR2 as SYGVNS. After removal of 3 bases from V and 0 bases from J, the junction retains 10 bases not matched to a gene. Regarding this clone: What antigen it recognizes has not been identified. Per-nucleotide qualities are absent, and no much larger clonotype sits a single base away.

The Qiagen DNeasy kit was used to extract genomic DNA from unsorted PBMCs and from the negatively selected CD4+ and CD8+ fractions. TCR beta CDR3 regions were subjected to amplification by immunoSEQ multiplex PCR with primers that anneal to V and J segments. A synthetic immune receptor repertoire was used to minimize amplification bias, and remaining bias was computationally removed after sequencing. The paper's processing steps were these. Repertoire diversity was quantified as the Shannon entropy index using custom Python scripts. Unsorted, CD4+ and CD8+ repertoires were analyzed separately, except in combined analyses where CD4+ and CD8+ sequences were merged in silico. Clonal expansion was defined as a frequency increase of at least 2-fold after treatment compared with C1D1, and clones undetected at baseline were assigned a pseudocount of 0.5. Clones with 0 or 1 copy at C1D1 were classified as singleton clones, and clones with 2 or more copies were classified as non-singleton clones. Clones expanded in unsorted samples were labelled as CD4+, CD8+ or unknown by matching protein sequences in sorted samples from the same patient. Wilcoxon tests on paired samples were used to test changes in diversity from C1D1 to C4D1. This immuneACCESS table, as held by TCRdb, lists in-frame sequences with V and J called but not all clones. Of the missing ones, under half trace to an unresolved V gene in checked studies; the others have no known cause. Clonal size and the V and J genes are those of that table, whereas D and trimming came from the DNA. A total of about 26,000 clones appear in this sample, around 67% of them only once. The ten largest clones add up to about 11% of the sample.

The time point label corresponds to: cycle 2 day 1 (C2D1) of nivolumab. Every trial patient had relapsed following autologous stem cell transplantation, and prior brentuximab vedotin exposure was what differed among cohorts A, B and C. A total of approximately 51 patients with relapsed/refractory classical Hodgkin lymphoma made up the trial cohort, and each patient's best overall response was complete response, partial response or progressive disease. Trial patients were treated with single-agent nivolumab in the multi-cohort phase II CheckMate 205 trial. Best overall response was determined by an independent review committee according to the 2007 International Working Group response criteria. Trial PBMCs were collected just before the start of nivolumab (C1D1) and during therapy at cycle 2 day 1 and cycle 4 day 1. Peripheral blood was collected in 8 mL Vacutainer Cell Preparation Tubes, from which PBMCs were isolated by centrifugation and then cryopreserved.

The sample consisted of peripheral blood mononuclear cells (PBMCs), taken before the second cycle of nivolumab. The receptor was isolated from a human donor with classical Hodgkin lymphoma. This chain joins TRBV25-1 to TRBJ2-3; 9 nucleotides in the junction match TRBD2. CDR3 loop: CASSDSGRGGTSTDTQYF. The nucleotide sequence is TGTGCCAGCAGTGACAGCGGGCGGGGGGGGACTAGCACAGATACGCAGTATTTT. The variable domain in full, with residues beyond the CDR3 obtained from the reference TRBV25-1 and TRBJ2-3 genes, is EADIYQTPRYLVIGTGKKITLECSQTMGHDKMYWYQQDPGMELHLIHYSYGVNSTEKGDLSSESTVSRIRTEHFPLTLESARPSHTSQYLCASSDSGRGGTSTDTQYFGPGTRLTVL.